This TCR beta chain is drawn from a study of Ad26.COV2.S vaccination and SARS-CoV-2 variants. Turning to the study itself: In the COV1001 trial, the donor was in the Ad26.COV2.S arm. Overall study findings and caveats: Spike-specific TCR breadth was greater after Ad26.COV2.S than placebo. Responses of spike-specific T cells (both CD8+ and CD4+) reportedly showed substantial breadth after vaccination.

The method was immunoSEQ multiplex PCR; TCRdb's version includes in-frame clones alone and lacks a portion of them. Here the sample spans 510,000 or so clones, around 85% being singletons. Of note for this clone: Its target is not known.

The treatment here: roughly 18 received Ad26.COV2.S at low or high dose, single or two shots; about 5 received placebo; per-sample allocation not given. Following the first vaccine or placebo injection, samples were taken on day 63. Immunization relied on an Ad26 vector, which expressed Wuhan-strain SARS-CoV-2 spike. Germline V lookup: CDR1 SGHTA, CDR2 FQGTGA. The trim removed 2 bases at V and 4 bases at J, leaving 12 bases unmatched. CDR3 length equals 18 residues. The sequence was collected from a person between 18 and 65 years old who received the Ad26.COV2.S COVID-19 vaccine or a placebo. The chain recombines TRBV7-3 with TRBJ2-1; TRBD2 agrees at 9 bases. The sequences come from peripheral blood, collected in a trial of Ad26.COV2.S vaccine versus placebo. This CDR3 is CASSLDLKAGGLYNEQFF. The CDR3 DNA reads as TGTGCCAGCAGCTTAGACCTCAAAGCGGGAGGCCTTTACAATGAGCAGTTCTTC. Based on the CDR3 plus reference TRBV7-3 and TRBJ2-1, the full variable domain is GAGVSQTPSNKVTEKGKYVELRCDPISGHTALYWYRQSLGQGPEFLIYFQGTGAADDSGLPNDRFFAVRPEGSVSTLKIQRTERGDSAVYLCASSLDLKAGGLYNEQFFGPGTRLTVL.